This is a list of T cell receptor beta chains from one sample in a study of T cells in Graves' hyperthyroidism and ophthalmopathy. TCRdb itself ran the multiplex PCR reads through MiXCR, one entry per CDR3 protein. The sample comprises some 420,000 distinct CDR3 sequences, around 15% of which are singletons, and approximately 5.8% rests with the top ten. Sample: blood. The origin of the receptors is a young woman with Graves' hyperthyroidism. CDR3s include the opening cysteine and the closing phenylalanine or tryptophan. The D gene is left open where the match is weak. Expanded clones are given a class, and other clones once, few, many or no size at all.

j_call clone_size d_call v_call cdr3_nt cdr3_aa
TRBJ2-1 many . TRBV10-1 TGCGCCAGCAGCCGCGGAGGGATTGACAATGAGCAGTTCTTC CASSRGGIDNEQFF
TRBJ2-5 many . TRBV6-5 TGTGCCAGCAGTTACACGGGCTGGGAGACCCAGTACTTC CASSYTGWETQYF
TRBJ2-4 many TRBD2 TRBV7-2 TGTGCCAGCAGCTTAGTAAACTTAGCGGGAGCAGGCAAAAACATTCAGTACTTC CASSLVNLAGAGKNIQYF
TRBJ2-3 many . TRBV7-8 TGTGCCAGCAGGTTACGAGATACGCAGTATTTT CASRLRDTQYF
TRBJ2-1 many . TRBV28 TGTGCCAGCTGGGGGCGAGGGGAGCAGTTCTTC CASWGRGEQFF
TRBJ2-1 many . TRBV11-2 TGTGCCAGCAGCTTAGCCGGGCTCCCGGATGAGCAGTTCTTC CASSLAGLPDEQFF
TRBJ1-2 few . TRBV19 TGTGCCAGTACTCGGACGGAAAACTATGGCTACACCTTC CASTRTENYGYTF
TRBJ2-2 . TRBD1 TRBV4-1 TGCGCCAGCAGCCAAGGAAGGCCGGGACAGGGTTTGAAAAACACCGGGGAGCTGTTTTTT CASSQGRPGQGLKNTGELFF
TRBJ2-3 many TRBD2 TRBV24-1 TGTGCCACCAGTGAACCCTGGGCGGGAGAGGGACTACGCACAGATACGCAGTATTTT CATSEPWAGEGLRTDTQYF
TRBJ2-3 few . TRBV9 TGTGCCAGCACTGATCTCACAGATACGCAGTATTTT CASTDLTDTQYF
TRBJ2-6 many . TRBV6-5 TGTGCCAGCAGTTCGCAGAGCTCTGGGGCCAACGTCCTGACTTTC CASSSQSSGANVLTF
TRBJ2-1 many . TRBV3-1 TGTGCCAGCAGCTTGGGGTCTGTTAGCTCCTACAATGAGCAGTTCTTC CASSLGSVSSYNEQFF
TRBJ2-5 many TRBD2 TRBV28 TGTGCCAGCAGTTTTCCCCCTAGCGGGGATCAAGAGACCCAGTACTTC CASSFPPSGDQETQYF